The present entry profiles one TCR beta chain with its context. No cognate antigen has been identified for it. No qualities accompany the bases; no much larger clone lies one base away. Other DNA variants within this sample encode the same CDR3. From cysteine to phenylalanine, the CDR3 is 14 amino acids long. The read is trimmed to its CDR3 DNA, 42 bases read in frame from base 1. The junction carries 5 bases between V and J, which are trimmed by 1 base and 2 bases respectively. CDR1 and CDR2 are drawn from the germline V gene: SGHTA, FQGNSA. The sample is drawn from a study of control samples from healthy donors and cancer patients (dated by TCRdb to 2018 to 2020). Library construction relied on the immunoSEQ multiplex PCR assay. What TCRdb holds here is the immuneACCESS table cut down to in-frame rearrangements. Part of the clones is not present; checked against another copy, under half of the missing clones reflect an unresolved V gene, and the others are unexplained. This sample is represented by 150,000 to 200,000 clones; about 90% of them were singletons. The ten largest make up 2% to 2.5% of the sample.

The sequence joins TRBV7-2 to TRBJ2-2; no D segment can be confidently identified. Sequencing input: blood. The TCR was taken from a woman between 40 and 55 years old in good health. The DNA sequence is TGTGCCAGCAGCTTAGGCCTTAACACCGGGGAGCTGTTTTTT. Translated, this gives CASSLGLNTGELFF.